These T cell receptor beta chains were read from a single sample in a study of identical twins. TCRdb redid the calling of the 5' RACE reads with MiXCR, one entry per CDR3 protein. The data show about 160,000 distinct CDR3 sequences, with around 3.4% seen just once and around 8.1% held by the top ten. The specimen sequenced was memory T cells sorted from blood. The source of these receptors is a man between 18 and 29 years old in good health. CDR3s include the opening cysteine and the closing phenylalanine or tryptophan. The order of the fields is V gene, CDR3 length, J gene, D gene, clone size, CDR3 DNA, CDR3 protein. The D gene is left open where the match is weak. Not all rows give a size; the values are once, few, many and, for expanded clones, a class.

TRBV20-1	15	TRBJ2-2	-	few	TGCAGTGCTAGAGATCGATATCGGGGAGCCGGGGAGCTGTTTTTT	CSARDRYRGAGELFF
TRBV12-3/TRBV12-4	13	TRBJ2-1	-	many	TGTGCCAGCAGTTTGTACCAGGGTGAGGAGCAGTTCTTC	CASSLYQGEEQFF
TRBV10-3	15	TRBJ2-3	-	many	TGTGCCATCAGTGAGTCGGAGGCTAGCCCCGATACGCAGTATTTT	CAISESEASPDTQYF
TRBV7-2	16	TRBJ2-1	-	few	TGTGCCAGCAGCTTAGAGGGGACTGTTACGGCCAATGAGCAGTTCTTC	CASSLEGTVTANEQFF
TRBV11-2	14	TRBJ2-2	-	many	TGTGCCAGCAGCCTTCTCGGTAGCACCGGGGAGCTGTTTTTT	CASSLLGSTGELFF
TRBV29-1	13	TRBJ1-5	-	many	TGCAGCGTTGGGGGTAGTAGCAATCAGCCCCAGCATTTT	CSVGGSSNQPQHF
TRBV6-2/TRBV6-3	15	TRBJ2-7	TRBD1	many	TGTGCCAGCAGTCAGAGCCGGACAGGGGGATACGAGCAGTACTTC	CASSQSRTGGYEQYF
TRBV4-3	19	TRBJ2-7	-	many	TGCGCCAGCAGCCAATCCGATCGGTGGTTGGCTAGCGCCTCCTACGAGCAGTACTTC	CASSQSDRWLASASYEQYF
TRBV4-3	18	TRBJ2-5	-	few	TGCGCCAGCAGCCCCCAGGGGGGGAGAACCAGGCGACAAGAGACCCAGTACTTC	CASSPQGGRTRRQETQYF
TRBV3-1	15	TRBJ2-1	TRBD2	many	TGTGCCAGCAGCCACCATCCGGGACTAGCGGGAACGAAGTTCTTC	CASSHHPGLAGTKFF
TRBV12-3/TRBV12-4	13	TRBJ2-1	-	many	TGTGCCAGCAGTCGGGACAATAGCTATGAGCAGTTCTTC	CASSRDNSYEQFF
TRBV11-1	17	TRBJ1-1	-	-	TGTGCCAGCAGCTCCAACGGGTTTCTCCTGAGGGACACTGAAGCTTTCTTT	CASSSNGFLLRDTEAFF
TRBV27	15	TRBJ1-1	TRBD1	many	TGTGCCAGCAGTTTGGGCCAGGGGGTGAACACTGAAGCTTTCTTT	CASSLGQGVNTEAFF
TRBV7-2	17	TRBJ2-1	TRBD2	many	TGTGCCAGCAGCTTAGGGCGACTAGCGGCCTTATACAATGAGCAGTTCTTC	CASSLGRLAALYNEQFF
TRBV4-1	15	TRBJ2-1	-	many	TGCGCCAGCAGCCAAGGAGGCACAGAGTACAATGAGCAGTTCTTC	CASSQGGTEYNEQFF
TRBV12-3/TRBV12-4	14	TRBJ1-1	-	many	TGTGCCAGCAGTTTAGACAGGCAGAACACTGAAGCTTTCTTT	CASSLDRQNTEAFF
TRBV6-5	14	TRBJ2-3	TRBD2	many	TGTGCCAGCAGTTACCGGGGGGTCTCAGATACGCAGTATTTT	CASSYRGVSDTQYF
TRBV28	11	TRBJ2-2	-	many	TGTGCCAGCAGGTACGCCGGGGAGCTGTTTTTT	CASRYAGELFF
TRBV10-3	13	TRBJ2-5	-	many	TGTGCCATCAGTGATTTACGTCAAGAGACCCAGTACTTC	CAISDLRQETQYF
TRBV3-1	15	TRBJ2-3	-	many	TGTGCCAGCAGCCAGTCGTTCCTGGGCGTTTCTACGCAGTATTTT	CASSQSFLGVSTQYF
TRBV20-1	14	TRBJ1-3	-	many	TGCAGTGCTCGAGGACAGAACTCTGGAAACACCATATATTTT	CSARGQNSGNTIYF
TRBV3-1	17	TRBJ2-3	TRBD2	-	TGTGCCAGCAGCCAAGTCGGGCTAGCGGGACGCACAGATACGCAGTATTTT	CASSQVGLAGRTDTQYF
TRBV4-1	13	TRBJ2-5	-	many	TGCGCCAGCAGCCAAGATTCTGTGCAGACCCAGTACTTC	CASSQDSVQTQYF
TRBV28	15	TRBJ1-5	-	many	TGTGCCAGCAGCCCACAGTTTGGGGGCAATCAGCCCCAGCATTTT	CASSPQFGGNQPQHF
TRBV3-1	17	TRBJ2-6	-	many	TGTGCCAGCAGCCAGGGTCCAAGCTCTTCTGGGGCCAACGTCCTGACTTTC	CASSQGPSSSGANVLTF
TRBV6-2/TRBV6-3	16	TRBJ2-1	TRBD2	many	TGTGCCAGCAGTTTGACGGGAGGGTCCCTTTCCAATGAGCAGTTCTTC	CASSLTGGSLSNEQFF
TRBV12-3/TRBV12-4	15	TRBJ2-1	TRBD1	many	TGTGCCAGCAGCATCGGACAGGGAGCCTACAATGAGCAGTTCTTC	CASSIGQGAYNEQFF
TRBV6-5	12	TRBJ1-1	TRBD1	many	TGTGCCAGCAGGAGCCGGACAGGGGAAGCTTTCTTT	CASRSRTGEAFF
TRBV6-1	14	TRBJ1-2	TRBD1	many	TGTGCCAGCAGCACAGGACAGGGAATCGGGGGGGTTCTATTC	CASSTGQGIGGVLF
TRBV7-9	13	TRBJ1-1	-	many	TGTGCCAGCAGCGCTCGAGGGTTAACTGAAGCTTTCTTT	CASSARGLTEAFF
TRBV11-2	14	TRBJ1-2	-	many	TGTGCCAGCAGAGACTTGGGGGAGGTCTATGGCTACACCTTC	CASRDLGEVYGYTF